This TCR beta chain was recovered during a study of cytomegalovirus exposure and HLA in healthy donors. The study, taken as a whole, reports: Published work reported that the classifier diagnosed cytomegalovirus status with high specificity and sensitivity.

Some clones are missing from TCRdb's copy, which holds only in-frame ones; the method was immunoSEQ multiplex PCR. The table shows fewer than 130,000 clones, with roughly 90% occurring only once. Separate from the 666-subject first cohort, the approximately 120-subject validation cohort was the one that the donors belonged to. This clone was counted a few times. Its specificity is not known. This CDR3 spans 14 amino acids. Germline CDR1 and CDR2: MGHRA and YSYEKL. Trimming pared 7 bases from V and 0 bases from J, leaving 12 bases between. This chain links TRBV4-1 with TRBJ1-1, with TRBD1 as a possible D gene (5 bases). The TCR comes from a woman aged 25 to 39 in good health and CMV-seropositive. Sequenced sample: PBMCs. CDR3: CASNSGKMNTEAFF. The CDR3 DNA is TGCGCCAGCAATTCAGGGAAAATGAACACTGAAGCTTTCTTT.